The source of this T cell receptor beta chain is a study of blood T cell repertoires in COVID-19. Across the whole study: Sites across the United States, Italy and Spain contributed samples from acute and convalescent COVID-19. The analysed material was cDNA or gDNA that came from T cells, B-cell-depleted T cells, or PBMCs.

Under the authors' procedure: The assay estimated nucleated cells by amplifying reference gene primers. This table comes from immunoSEQ multiplex PCR, and its TCRdb copy is limited to in-frame clones, with some not included. V and J calls and clone size are copied from that table; D and trimming were computed from the DNA. The sample consists of over 250,000 clones, about 88% of them appearing once. This CDR3 is built from 16 residues. V dropped 4 bases and J dropped 9; count of bases not matched to a gene: 12. In germline, CDR1 is SGHVS, CDR2 FNYEAQ. This chain uses TRBV7-6 with TRBJ2-1; 10 bases line up with TRBD2. Sequences were obtained from peripheral blood. This receptor was taken from a man in his sixties who had recovered from COVID-19. The CDR3 DNA follows: TGTGCCAGCAGCTCACTAAGTGGTAGCGGGGGGCGTGAGCAGTTCTTC. Encoded protein: CASSSLSGSGGREQFF.